This TCR beta chain appears in the sequencing data of a study of T cells in Graves' hyperthyroidism and ophthalmopathy. Study summary: Staff took peripheral blood when the initial diagnosis was made, before any treatment began. Study-level findings and limits: Stable hyperthyroidism was separated from ophthalmopathy by a model based on 13 V-J features. A median about 6 months before onset, the model predicted ophthalmopathy.

Under 3 months was the duration of disease in ophthalmopathy patients, who also had a Clinical Activity Score of at least 3 and a NOSPECS grade of at least 4. This clonotype was counted many times. Its antigen remains unidentified. Amplification yielded TCR beta CDR3 regions, with RNA transcripts as the source. The TCR CDR3 was amplified in a first-round RT-PCR using the HTBI primer set. TCRdb reprocessed the multiplex PCR reads via MiXCR and lists one record per CDR3 protein. The sample consists of about 640,000 distinct CDR3 sequences, around 21% of them appearing once. The CDR3 length is 13 residues. Trimming cost V 3 bases and J 5 bases, with 11 bases left between them.

The source of this sequence is a man younger than 45 with Graves' ophthalmopathy. The sequencing input was blood. This sequence joins TRBV12-3 or TRBV12-4 and TRBJ2-7; D is perhaps TRBD2 (6 bases). This CDR3 is CASSFGRPDEQYF. For the CDR3, the DNA is TGTGCCAGCAGTTTTGGGAGGCCCGACGAGCAGTACTTC.